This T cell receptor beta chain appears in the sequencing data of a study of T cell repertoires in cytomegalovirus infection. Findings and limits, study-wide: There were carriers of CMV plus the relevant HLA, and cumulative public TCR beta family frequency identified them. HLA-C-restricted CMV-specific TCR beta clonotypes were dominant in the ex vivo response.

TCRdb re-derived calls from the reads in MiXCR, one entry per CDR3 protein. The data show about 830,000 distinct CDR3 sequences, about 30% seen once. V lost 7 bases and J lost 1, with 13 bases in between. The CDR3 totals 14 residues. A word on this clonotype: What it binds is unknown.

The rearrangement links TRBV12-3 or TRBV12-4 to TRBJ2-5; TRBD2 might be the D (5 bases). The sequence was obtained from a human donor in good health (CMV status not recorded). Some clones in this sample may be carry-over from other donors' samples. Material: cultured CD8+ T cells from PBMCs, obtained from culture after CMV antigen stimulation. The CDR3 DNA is TGTGCCAGCACCGTGTCCGGAGGCCAAGAGACCCAGTACTTC. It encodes CASTVSGGQETQYF.